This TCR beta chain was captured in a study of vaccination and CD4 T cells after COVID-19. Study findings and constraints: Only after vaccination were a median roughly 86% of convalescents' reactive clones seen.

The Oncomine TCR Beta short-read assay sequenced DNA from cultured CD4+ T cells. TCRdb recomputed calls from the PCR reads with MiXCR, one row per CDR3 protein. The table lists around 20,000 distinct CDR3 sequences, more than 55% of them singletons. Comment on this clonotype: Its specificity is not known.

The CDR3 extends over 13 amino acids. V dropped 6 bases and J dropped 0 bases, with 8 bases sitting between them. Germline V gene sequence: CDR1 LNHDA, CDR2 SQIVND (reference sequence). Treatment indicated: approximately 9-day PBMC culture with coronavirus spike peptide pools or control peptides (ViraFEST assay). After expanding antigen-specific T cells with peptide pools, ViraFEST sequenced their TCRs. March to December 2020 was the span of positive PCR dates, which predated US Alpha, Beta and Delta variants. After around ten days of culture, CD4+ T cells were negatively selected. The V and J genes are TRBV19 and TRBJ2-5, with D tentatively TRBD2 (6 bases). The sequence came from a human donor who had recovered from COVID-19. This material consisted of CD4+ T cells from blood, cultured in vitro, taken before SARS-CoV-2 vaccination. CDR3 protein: CASRGDYQETQYF. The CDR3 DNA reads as TGTGCCAGTAGGGGGGACTACCAAGAGACCCAGTACTTC.